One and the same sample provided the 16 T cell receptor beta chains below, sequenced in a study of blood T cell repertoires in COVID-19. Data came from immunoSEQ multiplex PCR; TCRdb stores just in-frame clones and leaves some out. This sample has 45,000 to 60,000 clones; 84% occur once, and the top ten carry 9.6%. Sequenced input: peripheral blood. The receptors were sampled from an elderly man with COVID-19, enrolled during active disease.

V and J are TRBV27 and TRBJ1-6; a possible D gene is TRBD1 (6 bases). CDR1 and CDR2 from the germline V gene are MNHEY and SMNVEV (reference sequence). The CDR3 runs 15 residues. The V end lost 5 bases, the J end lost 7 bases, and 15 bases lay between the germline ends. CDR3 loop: CASSPRDTQNSPLHF. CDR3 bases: TGTGCCAGCAGTCCGAGGGACACCCAAAATTCACCCCTCCACTTT.

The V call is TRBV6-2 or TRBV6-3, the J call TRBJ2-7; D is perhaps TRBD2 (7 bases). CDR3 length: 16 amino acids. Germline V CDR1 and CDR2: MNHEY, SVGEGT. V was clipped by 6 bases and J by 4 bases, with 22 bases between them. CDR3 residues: CASSTPPGGSRYEQYF. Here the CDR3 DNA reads TGTGCCAGCAGCACTCCTCCGGGGGGCTCAAGGTACGAGCAGTACTTC.

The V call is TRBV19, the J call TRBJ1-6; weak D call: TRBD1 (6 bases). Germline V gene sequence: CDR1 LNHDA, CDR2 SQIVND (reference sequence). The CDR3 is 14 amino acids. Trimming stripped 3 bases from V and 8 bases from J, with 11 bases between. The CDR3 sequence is CASSILQGDSPLHF. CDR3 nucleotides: TGTGCCAGTAGTATTCTACAGGGAGATTCACCCCTCCACTTT.

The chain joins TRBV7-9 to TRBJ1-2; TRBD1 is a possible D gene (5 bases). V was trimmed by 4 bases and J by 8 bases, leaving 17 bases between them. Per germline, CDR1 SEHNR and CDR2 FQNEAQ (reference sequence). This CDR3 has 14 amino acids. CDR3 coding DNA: TGTGCCAGCAGCTCGGGGGACGGTCGGCAAGGCTACACCTTC. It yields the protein CASSSGDGRQGYTF.

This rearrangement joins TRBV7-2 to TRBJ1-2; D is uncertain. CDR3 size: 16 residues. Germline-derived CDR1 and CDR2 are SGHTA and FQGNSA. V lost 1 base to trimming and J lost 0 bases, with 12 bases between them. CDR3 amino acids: CASSLGGWQTNYGYTF. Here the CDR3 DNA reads TGTGCCAGCAGCTTAGGAGGGTGGCAGACTAACTATGGCTACACCTTC.

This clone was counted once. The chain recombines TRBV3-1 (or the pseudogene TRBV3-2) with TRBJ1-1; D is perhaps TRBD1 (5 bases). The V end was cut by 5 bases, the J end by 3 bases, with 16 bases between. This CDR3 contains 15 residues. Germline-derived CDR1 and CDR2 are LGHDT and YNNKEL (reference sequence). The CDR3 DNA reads TGTGCCAGCAGCGGGCGGGAGTGGGGGGACACTGAAGCTTTCTTT. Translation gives CASSGREWGDTEAFF.

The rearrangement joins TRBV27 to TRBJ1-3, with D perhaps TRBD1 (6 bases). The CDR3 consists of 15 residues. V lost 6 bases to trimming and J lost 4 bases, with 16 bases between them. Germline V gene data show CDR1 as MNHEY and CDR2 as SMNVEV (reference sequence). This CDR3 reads CASRDGGAKGNTIYF. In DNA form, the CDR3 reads TGTGCCAGCAGGGATGGGGGGGCTAAAGGAAACACCATATATTTT.

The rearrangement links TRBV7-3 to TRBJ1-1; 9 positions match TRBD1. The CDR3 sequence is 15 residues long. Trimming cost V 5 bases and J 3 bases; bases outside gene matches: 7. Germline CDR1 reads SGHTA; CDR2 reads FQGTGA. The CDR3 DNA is TGTGCCAGCAGCACTGGGACAGGGAGAGACACTGAAGCTTTCTTT. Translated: CASSTGTGRDTEAFF.

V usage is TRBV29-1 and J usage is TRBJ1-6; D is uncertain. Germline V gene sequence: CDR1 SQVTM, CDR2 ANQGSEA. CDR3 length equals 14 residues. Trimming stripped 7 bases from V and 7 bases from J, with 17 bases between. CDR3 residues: CSAKAGSTNSPLHF. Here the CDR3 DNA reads TGCAGCGCAAAAGCCGGGAGTACCAATTCACCCCTCCACTTT.

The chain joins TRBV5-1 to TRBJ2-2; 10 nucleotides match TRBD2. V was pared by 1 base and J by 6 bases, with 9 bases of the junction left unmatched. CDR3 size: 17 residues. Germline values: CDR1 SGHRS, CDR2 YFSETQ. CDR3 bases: TGCGCCAGCAGCTTGAACCAAGCGGGAGGGTCCTCCGGGGAGCTGTTTTTT. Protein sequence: CASSLNQAGGSSGELFF.

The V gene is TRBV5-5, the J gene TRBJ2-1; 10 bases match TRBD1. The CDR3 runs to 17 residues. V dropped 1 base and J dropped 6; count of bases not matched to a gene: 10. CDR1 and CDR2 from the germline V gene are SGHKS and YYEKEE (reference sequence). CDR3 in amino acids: CASSLFPGQGLRNEQFF. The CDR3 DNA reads TGTGCCAGCAGCTTGTTCCCGGGACAGGGGCTGCGCAATGAGCAGTTCTTC.

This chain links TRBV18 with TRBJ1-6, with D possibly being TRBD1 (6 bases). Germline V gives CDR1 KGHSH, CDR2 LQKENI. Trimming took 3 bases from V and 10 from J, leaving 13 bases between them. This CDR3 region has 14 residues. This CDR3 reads CASSPQGIDSPLHF. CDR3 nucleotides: TGTGCCAGCTCACCGCAGGGGATTGACTCACCCCTCCACTTT. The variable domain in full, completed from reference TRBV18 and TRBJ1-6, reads NAGVMQNPRHLVRRRGQEARLRCSPMKGHSHVYWYRQLPEEGLKFMVYLQKENIIDESGMPKERFSAEFPKEGPSILRIQQVVRGDSAAYFCASSPQGIDSPLHFGNGTRLTVT.

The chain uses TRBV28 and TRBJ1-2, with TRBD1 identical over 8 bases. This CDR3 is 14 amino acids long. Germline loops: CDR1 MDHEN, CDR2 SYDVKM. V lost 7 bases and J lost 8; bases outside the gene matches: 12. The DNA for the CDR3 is TGTGCCAGCACTTTGCCGCAGGGGGCGAGGGGCTACACCTTC. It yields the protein CASTLPQGARGYTF.

The CDR3 is CASSVTQGFPYGYTF. CDR3 sequence (DNA): TGTGCCAGCAGCGTAACACAGGGGTTCCCCTATGGCTACACCTTC. The rearrangement joins TRBV9 to TRBJ1-2; 7 bases are shared with TRBD1. This CDR3 has 15 amino acids. The germline gives CDR1 SGDLS, CDR2 YYNGEE. Losses at the gene ends were 1 base for V and 4 bases for J; bases not matched to a gene: 7.

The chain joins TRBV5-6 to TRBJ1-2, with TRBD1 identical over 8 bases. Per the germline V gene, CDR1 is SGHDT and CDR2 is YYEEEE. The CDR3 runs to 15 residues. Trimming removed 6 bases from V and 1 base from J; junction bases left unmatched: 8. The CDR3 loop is CASKAGQGGNYGYTF. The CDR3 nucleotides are TGTGCCAGCAAAGCAGGACAGGGAGGTAACTATGGCTACACCTTC. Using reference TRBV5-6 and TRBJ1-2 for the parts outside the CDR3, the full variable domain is DAGVTQSPTHLIKTRGQQVTLRCSPKSGHDTVSWYQQALGQGPQFIFQYYEEEERQRGNFPDRFSGHQFPNYSSELNVNALLLGDSALYLCASKAGQGGNYGYTFGSGTRLTVV.

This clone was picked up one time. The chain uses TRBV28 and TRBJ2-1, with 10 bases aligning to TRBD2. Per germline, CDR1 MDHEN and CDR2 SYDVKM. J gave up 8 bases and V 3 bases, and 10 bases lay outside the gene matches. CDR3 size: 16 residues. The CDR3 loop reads CASSFSTSGDADEQFF. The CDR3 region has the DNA TGTGCCAGCAGTTTCAGTACTAGCGGGGATGCGGATGAGCAGTTCTTC.